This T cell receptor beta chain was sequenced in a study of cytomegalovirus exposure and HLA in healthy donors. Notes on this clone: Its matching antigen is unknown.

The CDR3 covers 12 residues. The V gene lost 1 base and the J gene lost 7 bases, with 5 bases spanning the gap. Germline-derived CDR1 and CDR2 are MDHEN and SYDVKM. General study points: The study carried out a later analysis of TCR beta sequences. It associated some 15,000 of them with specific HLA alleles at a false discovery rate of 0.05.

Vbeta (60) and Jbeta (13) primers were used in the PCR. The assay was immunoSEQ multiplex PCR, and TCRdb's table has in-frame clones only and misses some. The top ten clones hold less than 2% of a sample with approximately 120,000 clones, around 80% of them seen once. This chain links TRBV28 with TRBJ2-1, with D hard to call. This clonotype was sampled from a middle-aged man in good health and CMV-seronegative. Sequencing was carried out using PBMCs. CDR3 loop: CASSLSVNEQFF. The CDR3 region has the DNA TGTGCCAGCAGTTTATCAGTAAATGAGCAGTTCTTC.